This entry describes one T cell receptor beta chain. The CDR3 is made up of 18 amino acids. The V gene's germline CDR1 is MDHEN and CDR2 SYDVKM. Deletions cut 1 base from V and 2 bases from J, with 20 bases between. This record belongs to a study of cytomegalovirus exposure and HLA in healthy donors. This PCR relied on a set of 60 Vbeta primers and 13 Jbeta primers. Generated by immunoSEQ multiplex PCR, the TCRdb table keeps only in-frame clones and is missing some. This sample has under 70,000 clones; roughly 73% occur once, and the top ten carry about 5%. The TCR originated in a male donor in good health and CMV-seropositive. The chain is built from TRBV28 and TRBJ2-5, with TRBD1 as a possible D gene (6 bases). Sequences were obtained from PBMCs. Here the CDR3 DNA reads TGTGCCAGCAGTTTATCTCCAACAGGGTGGTATGGACAAGAGACCCAGTACTTC. This codes for CASSLSPTGWYGQETQYF.